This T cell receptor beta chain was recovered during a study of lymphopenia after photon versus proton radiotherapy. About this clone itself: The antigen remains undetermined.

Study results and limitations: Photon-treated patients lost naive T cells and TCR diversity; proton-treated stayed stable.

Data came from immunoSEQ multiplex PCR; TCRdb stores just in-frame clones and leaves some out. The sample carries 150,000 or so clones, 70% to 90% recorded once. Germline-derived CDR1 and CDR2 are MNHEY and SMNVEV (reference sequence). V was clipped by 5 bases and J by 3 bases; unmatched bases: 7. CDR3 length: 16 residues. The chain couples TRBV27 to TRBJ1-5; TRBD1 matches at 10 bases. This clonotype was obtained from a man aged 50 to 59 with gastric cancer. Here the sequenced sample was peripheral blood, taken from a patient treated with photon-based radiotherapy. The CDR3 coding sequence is TGTGCCAGCAGTCCCGGGACAGGGGTACCCAATCAGCCCCAGCATTTT. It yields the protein CASSPGTGVPNQPQHF.